This T cell receptor beta chain derives from a study of cytomegalovirus exposure and HLA in healthy donors. Study conclusions and caveats: In the 120 or so validation repertoires, about 94% of cluster scores exceeded 0, per a later analysis. The CMV antigen specificity of a few CMV-associated chains was confirmed through in vitro analysis.

While the first cohort had around 700 subjects, the donors belonged to the separate validation cohort of about 110 subjects. Measured with immunoSEQ multiplex PCR; TCRdb has only the in-frame clones, and not every one. Among 90,000 to 130,000 clones listed, 90% to 96% were seen once. Germline V gives CDR1 SGHRS, CDR2 YFSETQ. The CDR3 is 13 amino acids. V was clipped by 0 bases and J by 2 bases, with 6 bases between them. Turning to this clone: Its target is not known.

The source of this sequence is a woman younger than 30 in good health and CMV-seronegative. The V and J genes are TRBV5-1 and TRBJ2-7, with a possible D match to TRBD1 (5 bases). The sequenced sample consisted of PBMCs. CDR3 coding DNA: TGCGCCAGCAGCTTGGAGACAGCCTACGAGCAGTACTTC. Amino acid sequence: CASSLETAYEQYF.